This T cell receptor (beta chain) comes out of a study of blood T cell repertoires in COVID-19. Study at large: Samples came from the United States, Italy and Spain, spanning acute and convalescent COVID-19. The analysed material was cDNA or gDNA that came from T cells, B-cell-depleted T cells, or PBMCs.

As originally analysed: Reference gene primers were amplified, and this amplification served to estimate nucleated cell counts. Libraries were prepared by immunoSEQ multiplex PCR; TCRdb keeps only in-frame clonotypes and omits some of them. V and J calls and clone size follow that table, whereas D and trimming were derived from the DNA. The repertoire includes 250,000 to 350,000 clones, roughly 90% of them detected once, and around 4% sits in the top ten. Germline V gives CDR1 LGHNA, CDR2 YSLEER. The CDR3 is 15 amino acids. V lost 0 bases, J lost 4 bases, and 4 bases stayed unmatched. The specimen sequenced was peripheral blood. The TCR originated in a woman in her forties or fifties with active or convalescent COVID-19. This sequence joins TRBV4-3 and TRBJ2-7; 9 nucleotides line up with TRBD2. The DNA of the CDR3 is TGCGCCAGCAGCCAAGAGCGGGAGGGCAGATACGAGCAGTACTTC. This encodes CASSQEREGRYEQYF.